The T cell receptor (beta chain) described here comes from a study of T cells in Graves' hyperthyroidism and ophthalmopathy. As for the study in general: Peripheral blood was secured at the point of initial diagnosis, before any treatment. General study points: The model identified upcoming ophthalmopathy a median approximately 6.5 months ahead of onset. Most thyroid clonotypes that were expanded above 0.001 also turned up in blood.

This clonotype was detected a few times. Antigen unknown. TCR beta CDR3 sequences were amplified from RNA transcripts. A set of HTBI primers served as the primers for a first-round RT-PCR of the TCR CDR3. TCRdb re-analysed the multiplex PCR reads in MiXCR, keeping a single row per CDR3 protein. The sample has about 640,000 distinct CDR3 sequences, less than 25% seen once; the top ten hold 34%. This receptor was taken from a man aged 25-45 years with Graves' ophthalmopathy. Source material: blood.

The CDR3 DNA reads as TGTGCCACCAGCAACCCCGGACAGGGGACCGGTGAAAAACTGTTTTTT. Protein sequence: CATSNPGQGTGEKLFF. This chain joins TRBV15 and TRBJ1-4; 9 bases agree with TRBD1. V gave up 4 bases and J gave up 7 bases; unmatched junction bases: 10. This CDR3 is 16 amino acids long. The V gene's germline CDR1 is LNHNV and CDR2 YYDKDF (reference sequence).